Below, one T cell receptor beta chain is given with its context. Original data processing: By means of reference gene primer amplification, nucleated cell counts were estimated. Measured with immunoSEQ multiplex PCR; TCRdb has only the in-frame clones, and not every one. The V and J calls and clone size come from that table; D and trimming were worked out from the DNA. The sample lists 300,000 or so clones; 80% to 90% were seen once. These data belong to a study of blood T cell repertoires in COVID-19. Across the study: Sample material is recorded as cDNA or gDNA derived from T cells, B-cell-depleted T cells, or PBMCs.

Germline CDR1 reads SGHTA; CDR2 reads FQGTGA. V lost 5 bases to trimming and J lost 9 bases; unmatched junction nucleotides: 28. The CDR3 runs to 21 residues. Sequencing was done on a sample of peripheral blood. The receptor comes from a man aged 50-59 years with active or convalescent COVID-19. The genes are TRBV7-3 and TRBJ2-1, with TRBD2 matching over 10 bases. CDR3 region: CASSAGLRPGNNPLAGGEQFF. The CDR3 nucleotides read TGTGCCAGCAGCGCGGGGCTTAGACCCGGCAATAACCCTTTAGCGGGGGGTGAGCAGTTCTTC.